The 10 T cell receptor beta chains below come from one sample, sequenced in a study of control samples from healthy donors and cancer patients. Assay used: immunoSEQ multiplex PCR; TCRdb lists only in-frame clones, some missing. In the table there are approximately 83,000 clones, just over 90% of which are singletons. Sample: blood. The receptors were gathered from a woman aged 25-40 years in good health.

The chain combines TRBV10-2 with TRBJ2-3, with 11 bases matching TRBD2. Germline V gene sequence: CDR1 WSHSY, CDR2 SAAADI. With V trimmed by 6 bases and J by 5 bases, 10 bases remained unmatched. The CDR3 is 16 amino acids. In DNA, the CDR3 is TGCGCCAGCAGAGACCTTAGCGGGAGGGCCAAAGATACGCAGTATTTT. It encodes CASRDLSGRAKDTQYF.

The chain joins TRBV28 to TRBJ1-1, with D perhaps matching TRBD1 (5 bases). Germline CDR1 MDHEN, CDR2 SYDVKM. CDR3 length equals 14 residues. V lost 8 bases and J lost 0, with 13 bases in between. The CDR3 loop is CASRDSSLNTEAFF. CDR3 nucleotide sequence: TGTGCCAGCCGGGACTCATCCCTGAACACTGAAGCTTTCTTT. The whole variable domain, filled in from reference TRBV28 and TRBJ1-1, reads DVKVTQSSRYLVKRTGEKVFLECVQDMDHENMFWYRQDPGLGLRLIYFSYDVKMKEKGDIPEGYSVSREKKERFSLILESASTNQTSMYLCASRDSSLNTEAFFGQGTRLTVV.

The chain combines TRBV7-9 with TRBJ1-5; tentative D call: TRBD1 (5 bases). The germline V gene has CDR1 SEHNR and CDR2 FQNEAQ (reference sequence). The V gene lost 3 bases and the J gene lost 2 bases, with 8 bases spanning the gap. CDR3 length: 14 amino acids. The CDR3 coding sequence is TGTGCCAGCAGCTTCGGGGACCGCAATCAGCCCCAGCATTTT. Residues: CASSFGDRNQPQHF. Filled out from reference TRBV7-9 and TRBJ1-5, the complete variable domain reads DTGVSQNPRHKITKRGQNVTFRCDPISEHNRLYWYRQTLGQGPEFLTYFQNEAQLEKSRLLSDRFSAERPKGSFSTLEIQRTEQGDSAMYLCASSFGDRNQPQHFGDGTRLSIL.

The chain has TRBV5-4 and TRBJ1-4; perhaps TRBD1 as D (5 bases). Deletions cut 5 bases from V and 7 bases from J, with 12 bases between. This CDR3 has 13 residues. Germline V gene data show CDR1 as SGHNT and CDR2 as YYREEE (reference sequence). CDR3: CASSTQGSEKLFF. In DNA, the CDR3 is TGTGCCAGCAGTACCCAGGGATCTGAAAAACTGTTTTTT.

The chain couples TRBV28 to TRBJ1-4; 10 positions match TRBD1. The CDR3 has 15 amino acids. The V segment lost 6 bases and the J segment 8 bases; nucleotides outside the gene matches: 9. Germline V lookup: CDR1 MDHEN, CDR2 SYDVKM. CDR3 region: CASSTGGQGGEKLFF. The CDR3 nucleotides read TGTGCCAGCAGCACTGGAGGACAGGGGGGGGAAAAACTGTTTTTT.

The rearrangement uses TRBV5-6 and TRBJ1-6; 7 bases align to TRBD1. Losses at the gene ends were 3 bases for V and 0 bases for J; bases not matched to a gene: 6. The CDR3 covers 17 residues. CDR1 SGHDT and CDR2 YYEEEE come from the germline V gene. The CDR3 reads CASSSLDRSSYNSPLHF. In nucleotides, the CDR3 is TGTGCCAGCAGCTCCCTGGACAGGAGCTCCTATAATTCACCCCTCCACTTT.

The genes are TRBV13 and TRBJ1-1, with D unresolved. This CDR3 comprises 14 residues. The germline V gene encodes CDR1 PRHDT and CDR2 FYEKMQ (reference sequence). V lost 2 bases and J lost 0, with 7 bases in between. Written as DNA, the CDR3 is TGTGCCAGCAGCTTAAGAGAGATGAACACTGAAGCTTTCTTT. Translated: CASSLREMNTEAFF. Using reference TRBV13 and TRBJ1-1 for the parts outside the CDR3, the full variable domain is AAGVIQSPRHLIKEKRETATLKCYPIPRHDTVYWYQQGPGQDPQFLISFYEKMQSDKGSIPDRFSAQQFSDYHSELNMSSLELGDSALYFCASSLREMNTEAFFGQGTRLTVV.

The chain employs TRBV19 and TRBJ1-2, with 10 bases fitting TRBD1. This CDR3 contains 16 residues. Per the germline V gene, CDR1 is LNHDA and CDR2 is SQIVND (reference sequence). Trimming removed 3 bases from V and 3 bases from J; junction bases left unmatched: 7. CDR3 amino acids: CASSIGTGVRYYGYTF. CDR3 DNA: TGTGCCAGTAGTATCGGGACAGGGGTTCGGTACTATGGCTACACCTTC.

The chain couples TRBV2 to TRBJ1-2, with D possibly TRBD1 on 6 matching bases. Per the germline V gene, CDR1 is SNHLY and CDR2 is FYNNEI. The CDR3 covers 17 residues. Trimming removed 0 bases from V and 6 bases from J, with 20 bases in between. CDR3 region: CASSEALGQYIRDGYTF. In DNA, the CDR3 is TGTGCCAGCAGTGAAGCGCTCGGACAGTATATTCGAGATGGCTACACCTTC. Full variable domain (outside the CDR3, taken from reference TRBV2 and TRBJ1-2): EPEVTQTPSHQVTQMGQEVILRCVPISNHLYFYWYRQILGQKVEFLVSFYNNEISEKSEIFDDQFSVERPDGSNFTLKIRSTKLEDSAMYFCASSEALGQYIRDGYTFGSGTRLTVV.

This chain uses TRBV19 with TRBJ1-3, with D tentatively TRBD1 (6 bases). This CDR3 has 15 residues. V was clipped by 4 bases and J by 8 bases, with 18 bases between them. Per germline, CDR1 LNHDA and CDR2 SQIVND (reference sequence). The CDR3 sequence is CASSTRGGWEDTIYF. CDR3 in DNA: TGTGCCAGTAGTACCCGAGGGGGTTGGGAGGACACCATATATTTT.